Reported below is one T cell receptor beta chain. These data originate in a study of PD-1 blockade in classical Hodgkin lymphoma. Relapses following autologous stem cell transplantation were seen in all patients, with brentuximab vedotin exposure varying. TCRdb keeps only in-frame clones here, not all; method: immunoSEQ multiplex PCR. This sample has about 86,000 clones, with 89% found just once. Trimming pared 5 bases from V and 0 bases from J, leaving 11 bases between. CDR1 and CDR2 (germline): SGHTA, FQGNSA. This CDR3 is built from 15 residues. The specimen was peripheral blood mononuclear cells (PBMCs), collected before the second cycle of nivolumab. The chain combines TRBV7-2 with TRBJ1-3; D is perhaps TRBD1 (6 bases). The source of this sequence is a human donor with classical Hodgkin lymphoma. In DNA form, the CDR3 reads TGTGCCAGCAGCGAACCAGGGGACTCTGGAAACACCATATATTTT. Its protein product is CASSEPGDSGNTIYF.